The entry that follows covers one T cell receptor (beta chain) sequence. This sample was taken from a study of blood T cell repertoires in COVID-19. As handled by the study authors: The authors estimated nucleated cell counts from reference gene primer amplification. Method: immunoSEQ multiplex PCR; TCRdb's copy keeps in-frame clones and lacks some. V and J calls and clone size are copied from that table; D and trimming were computed from the DNA. The sample contains under 300,000 clones, roughly 90% of which appear only once. V lost 0 bases and J 0 bases, leaving 13 bases between the germline ends. The CDR3 loop spans 17 amino acids. From germline, CDR1 is MNHEY and CDR2 SMNVEV (reference sequence).

This TCR came from a woman aged 25 to 45 with COVID-19, enrolled during active disease. The V and J genes are TRBV27 and TRBJ2-3; unclear D gene. The sample consisted of peripheral blood. This chain's CDR3 is CASSLSIVLASTDTQYF. The CDR3 DNA reads as TGTGCCAGCAGTTTATCGATAGTGCTCGCTAGCACAGATACGCAGTATTTT.